The 26 T cell receptor beta chains given below trace back to one sample, sequenced in a study of Graves' ophthalmopathy and Graves' hyperthyroidism (dated by TCRdb to 2017 to 2018). TCRdb shows the sequencer as Illumina HiSeq 2000. TCR beta CDR3 regions were amplified from RNA transcripts for repertoire sequencing. HTBI primers and the Qiagen OneStep RT-PCR kit were used in a first-round RT-PCR, which was followed by a second-round multiplex PCR, size selection and purification. TCRdb reanalyzed the raw reads on its own, using fastp at Q25 for trimming and MiXCR for clone calling, and kept in-frame beta chains. CDR3 protein sequences are deduplicated, and each keeps its most common genes and DNA. A total of 600,000 to 650,000 distinct CDR3 sequences appear in this sample, 22% of them only once. Clones ranked in the top ten supply roughly 6.9% of the sample. The sample consisted of peripheral blood. The receptors were gathered from a woman between 18 and 30 years old with stable Graves' hyperthyroidism. Some clones in this sample may be carry-over from other donors' samples. Donor details come from another sample of the same person, matched by shared clones.

This clonotype was detected many times. The chain combines TRBV5-1 with TRBJ1-2; D ambiguous. The V gene lost 0 bases and the J gene lost 4 bases, with 13 bases spanning the gap. There are 15 residues in the CDR3. Germline V gene lookup returns CDR1 SGHRS and CDR2 YFSETQ. The CDR3, as DNA: TGCGCCAGCAGCTTGGGACGGTCGGGTGGCTATGGCTACACCTTC. This gives the protein CASSLGRSGGYGYTF.

This clonotype showed up just a few times. The rearrangement joins TRBV6-5 to TRBJ1-2; D is unclear. Germline V gene data show CDR1 as MNHEY and CDR2 as SVGAGI. The CDR3 covers 11 residues. Deletions cut 10 bases from V and 7 bases from J, with 13 bases between. The CDR3 nucleotides are TGTGCCACCTGCCTCAAGGGTGGCTACACCTTC. It codes for CATCLKGGYTF.

The chain recombines TRBV20-1 with TRBJ2-7, with 10 bases matching TRBD2. This CDR3 is built from 15 residues. V was clipped by 5 bases and J by 1 base; unmatched bases: 8. Germline V CDR1 and CDR2: DFQATT, SNEGSKA (reference sequence). The CDR3 protein is CSASPSGGYSYEQYF. CDR3 coding DNA: TGCAGTGCTTCACCTAGCGGGGGTTATTCCTACGAGCAGTACTTC.

This clonotype turned up a few times. The V gene is TRBV30, the J gene TRBJ2-7; TRBD2 matches at 14 bases. Trimming took 3 bases from V and 3 from J; bases not matched to a gene: 4. There are 15 residues in the CDR3. Germline CDR1 GTSNPN, CDR2 SVGIG (reference sequence). The CDR3 region has the DNA TGTGCCTGGAGAGAGACTAGCGGGAGGGTCTACGAGCAGTACTTC. Its translation: CAWRETSGRVYEQYF.

The chain links TRBV27 to TRBJ1-1, with TRBD1 as a possible D gene (6 bases). Germline CDR1 MNHEY, CDR2 SMNVEV (reference sequence). The ends were cut back, 2 bases at V and 8 bases at J, with 15 bases in the middle. This CDR3 comprises 14 residues. CDR3 sequence reads: CASSLRGVRSEAFF. The CDR3 region has the DNA TGTGCCAGCAGTTTAAGGGGGGTGAGGTCCGAAGCTTTCTTT.

The V gene is TRBV3-1, the J gene TRBJ2-2, with D perhaps TRBD2 (6 bases). V lost 7 bases and J 1 base, leaving 13 bases between the germline ends. This CDR3 is built from 15 residues. The germline CDR1 and CDR2 sequences are LGHDT and YNNKEL (reference sequence). The CDR3 region has the DNA TGTGCCAGCATTTCAAGCGGGTGGAACACCGGGGAGCTGTTTTTT. The encoded protein is CASISSGWNTGELFF.

This clonotype was counted only a few times. The V gene is TRBV6-4, the J gene TRBJ1-5; weak D call: TRBD1 (5 bases). Germline-derived CDR1 and CDR2 are MRHNA and SNTAGT. The CDR3 is made up of 15 amino acids. V dropped 3 bases and J dropped 0 bases, with 9 bases sitting between them. Here the CDR3 reads CASSETGDSNQPQHF. The CDR3 DNA reads TGTGCCAGCAGTGAAACAGGAGATAGCAATCAGCCCCAGCATTTT.

CDR3: CASSGSGGHPASPLHF. Written as DNA, the CDR3 is TGTGCCAGCAGTGGAAGTGGGGGCCATCCAGCTTCACCCCTCCACTTT. The J gene is TRBJ1-6, the V gene TRBV2; D possibly corresponds to TRBD1 (6 bases). The germline V gene encodes CDR1 SNHLY and CDR2 FYNNEI. This CDR3 has 16 residues. V shed 4 bases and J shed 9 bases, with 19 bases lying between them.

Ten or more counts support this clonotype. The rearrangement links TRBV6-5 to TRBJ1-6; weak D call: TRBD1 (5 bases). The ends were cut back, 7 bases at V and 10 bases at J, with 14 bases in the middle. The CDR3 is made up of 13 amino acids. Germline CDR1 MNHEY, CDR2 SVGAGI. The CDR3 loop is CASKSGVRSPLHF. The CDR3 DNA is TGTGCCAGCAAATCGGGGGTACGATCACCCCTCCACTTT.

This clonotype was recorded at least ten times. The chain recombines TRBV30 with TRBJ2-5; 8 bases line up with TRBD1. The CDR3 is 14 residues long. The V gene's germline CDR1 is GTSNPN and CDR2 SVGIG (reference sequence). The trim removed 4 bases at V and 3 bases at J, leaving 7 bases unmatched. The CDR3 DNA sequence: TGTGCCTGGACCCTCGGGACAGGCAAAGAGACCCAGTACTTC. Translating gives CAWTLGTGKETQYF.

This clonotype was found many times. This sequence joins TRBV20-1 and TRBJ1-1, with D possibly TRBD1 on 5 matching bases. Trimming left V 3 bases short and J 5 bases short, with 16 bases between. The germline gives CDR1 DFQATT, CDR2 SNEGSKA (reference sequence). The CDR3 is 14 amino acids. CDR3 residues: CSARMLGGGTEAFF. DNA of the CDR3: TGCAGTGCTAGGATGTTGGGGGGGGGAACTGAAGCTTTCTTT.

The J gene is TRBJ2-2, the V gene TRBV6-1; 8 bases match TRBD1. This CDR3 is 15 amino acids long. The V segment lost 2 bases and the J segment 6 bases; nucleotides outside the gene matches: 5. Per the germline V gene, CDR1 is MNHNS and CDR2 is SASEGT. The CDR3 reads CASSEKQGEAGELFF. In DNA form, the CDR3 reads TGTGCCAGCAGTGAAAAACAGGGGGAAGCCGGGGAGCTGTTTTTT.

This clonotype was observed a few times. Since a much larger clone is just one base distant, this may be a read error. J is TRBJ1-5 and V is TRBV20-1; 11 nucleotides line up with TRBD1. The CDR3 length is 17 residues. Germline-derived CDR1 and CDR2 are DFQATT and SNEGSKA (reference sequence). CDR3 protein: CSARRDRGAGSNEPQHF. The CDR3 DNA sequence: TGCAGTGCTAGGAGGGACAGGGGGGCTGGTAGCAATGAGCCCCAGCATTTT.

The chain links TRBV7-9 to TRBJ1-2, with 7 bases lining up with TRBD1. The CDR3 is 15 residues long. V dropped 7 bases and J dropped 4; count of bases not matched to a gene: 12. Germline values: CDR1 SEHNR, CDR2 FQNEAQ (reference sequence). The CDR3 nucleotides read TGTGCCAGCACCCTGGGACAGAATCCAGTCTATGGCTACACCTTC. Its translation: CASTLGQNPVYGYTF.

This clonotype has at least ten counts. The chain employs TRBV20-1 and TRBJ2-5; D may be TRBD2 (6 bases). The germline V gene has CDR1 DFQATT and CDR2 SNEGSKA (reference sequence). V lost 2 bases, J lost 5 bases, and 15 bases lay in between. CDR3 length: 14 amino acids. CDR3 loop: CSARNSGGMETQYF. CDR3 in DNA: TGCAGTGCTAGAAATAGCGGAGGCATGGAGACCCAGTACTTC.

This clonotype was recorded many times. The J gene is TRBJ2-2, the V gene TRBV7-2; tentatively, D is TRBD2 (6 bases). The germline V and J ends were trimmed by 8 bases and 6 bases, with 16 bases remaining between them. CDR1 SGHTA and CDR2 FQGNSA come from the germline V gene. The CDR3 spans 14 residues. CDR3 sequence: CASALRGDSGELFF. DNA for the CDR3: TGTGCCAGCGCCCTCAGAGGGGACTCCGGGGAGCTGTTTTTT.

The chain joins TRBV6-1 to TRBJ2-2; 9 bases match TRBD2. CDR3 length: 17 amino acids. Germline CDR1 is MNHNS and CDR2 is SASEGT. The V gene end was trimmed by 7 bases and the J gene end by 7 bases; junction bases not matched to a gene: 16. The CDR3 DNA sequence: TGTGCCAGCAATCGTGGCGGGAGGGGCCCTTTGATCGGGGAGCTGTTTTTT. Translation gives CASNRGGRGPLIGELFF.

This clonotype was counted a few times. The chain couples TRBV5-1 to TRBJ1-6, with a tentative D call TRBD1 (5 bases). The CDR3 is made up of 14 amino acids. Deletions cut 5 bases from V and 8 bases from J, with 14 bases between. The V gene's germline CDR1 is SGHRS and CDR2 YFSETQ. The CDR3 DNA reads as TGCGCCAGCAGGGGGACCCGGGAGGATTCACCCCTCCACTTT. Translating gives CASRGTREDSPLHF.

The sample holds many counts of this clonotype. CDR3 sequence: CASSWTSGGVYEQYF. Written as DNA, the CDR3 is TGTGCCAGCAGTTGGACTAGCGGGGGCGTCTACGAGCAGTACTTC. V gene TRBV28 combines with J gene TRBJ2-7, with 13 bases aligning to TRBD2. The CDR3 length is 15 residues. Germline V lookup: CDR1 MDHEN, CDR2 SYDVKM. After removal of 4 bases from V and 3 bases from J, the junction contained 3 bases not matched to a gene.

The table lists this clonotype with many counts. The chain employs TRBV12-3 or TRBV12-4 and TRBJ1-2; no clear D gene. This CDR3 comprises 14 residues. The V end lost 10 bases, the J end lost 2 bases, and 17 bases lay between the germline ends. The DNA of the CDR3 is TGTGCCATACACAGTGGAGGGTTGAACTATGGCTACACCTTC. It yields the protein CAIHSGGLNYGYTF.

This clonotype appeared many times. The chain links TRBV28 to TRBJ2-7; D gene uncertain. V lost 3 bases and J 2 bases, leaving 2 bases between the germline ends. This CDR3 region has 11 residues. In germline, CDR1 is MDHEN, CDR2 SYDVKM. The CDR3 DNA reads TGTGCCAGCAGTTTCGCCTACGAGCAGTACTTC. It yields the protein CASSFAYEQYF.

The chain is built from TRBV6-1 and TRBJ1-3; possibly TRBD1 for D (5 bases). The CDR3 has 13 residues. V gave up 7 bases and J gave up 0 bases, with 7 bases separating them. Germline V gene sequence: CDR1 MNHNS, CDR2 SASEGT. The CDR3 loop is CASIGTSGNTIYF. The DNA for the CDR3 is TGTGCCAGCATCGGGACCTCTGGAAACACCATATATTTT.

The rearrangement joins TRBV6-2 or TRBV6-3 to TRBJ1-1; weak D call: TRBD1 (6 bases). The CDR3 has 17 residues. V was pared by 0 bases and J by 0 bases, with 14 bases between. Germline CDR1 MNHEY, CDR2 SVGEGT. CDR3 bases: TGTGCCAGCAGTTACTCGAGTAGGGGGATACTGAACACTGAAGCTTTCTTT. This codes for CASSYSSRGILNTEAFF.

This clonotype was seen only a few times. This chain links TRBV13 with TRBJ1-1; D is ambiguous. The CDR3 spans 13 residues. Deletions cut 2 bases from V and 8 bases from J, with 12 bases between. Per the germline V gene, CDR1 is PRHDT and CDR2 is FYEKMQ (reference sequence). The chain's CDR3 is CASSLLTTAEAFF. The DNA for the CDR3 is TGTGCCAGCAGCTTACTTACCACAGCAGAAGCTTTCTTT.

The chain uses TRBV6-1 and TRBJ1-5; 7 nucleotides line up with TRBD1. From germline, CDR1 is MNHNS and CDR2 SASEGT. This CDR3 has 15 amino acids. V trimming: 2 bases; J trimming: 0 bases; junction bases outside the gene matches: 1. CDR3 bases: TGTGCCAGCAGTGAAAACAGGGGTAGCAATCAGCCCCAGCATTTT. It translates to CASSENRGSNQPQHF.

This clonotype was counted a few times. The genes are TRBV3-1 and TRBJ2-7, with TRBD2 matching over 14 bases. CDR3 size: 15 residues. Germline CDR1 LGHDT, CDR2 YNNKEL (reference sequence). The V gene end was trimmed by 4 bases and the J gene end by 10 bases; junction bases not matched to a gene: 9. The CDR3 loop is CASSPKGLAGVNQYF. CDR3 DNA sequence: TGTGCCAGCAGCCCAAAGGGACTAGCGGGAGTGAATCAGTACTTC.